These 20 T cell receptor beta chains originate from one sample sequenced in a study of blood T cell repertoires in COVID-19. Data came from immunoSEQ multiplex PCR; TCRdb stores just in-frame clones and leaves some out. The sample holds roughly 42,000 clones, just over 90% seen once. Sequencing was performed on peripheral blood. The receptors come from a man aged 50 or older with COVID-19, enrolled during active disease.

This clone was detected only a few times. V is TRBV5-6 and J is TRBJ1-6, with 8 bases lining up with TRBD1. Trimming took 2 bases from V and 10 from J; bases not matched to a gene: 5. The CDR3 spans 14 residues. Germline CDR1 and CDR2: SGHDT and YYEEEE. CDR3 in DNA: TGTGCCAGCAGCTTCGTGTCAGGGGGCTCACCCCTCCACTTT. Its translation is CASSFVSGGSPLHF.

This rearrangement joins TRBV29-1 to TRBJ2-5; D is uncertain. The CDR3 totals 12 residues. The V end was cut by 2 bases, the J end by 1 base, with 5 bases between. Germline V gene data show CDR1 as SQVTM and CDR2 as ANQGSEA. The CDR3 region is CSVESFQETQYF. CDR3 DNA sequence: TGCAGCGTTGAATCCTTCCAAGAGACCCAGTACTTC.

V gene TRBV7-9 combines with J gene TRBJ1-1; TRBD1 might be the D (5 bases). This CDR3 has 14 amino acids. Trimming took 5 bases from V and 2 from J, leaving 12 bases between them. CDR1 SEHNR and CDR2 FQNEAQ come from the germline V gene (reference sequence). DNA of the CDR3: TGTGCCAGCAGCCACCGACAGAGAAACACTGAAGCTTTCTTT. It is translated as CASSHRQRNTEAFF.

CDR3: CASSDYNNQPQHF. The CDR3 DNA sequence: TGTGCCAGCAGTGATTACAACAATCAGCCCCAGCATTTT. This sequence joins TRBV6-1 and TRBJ1-5; D gene ambiguous. CDR3 length equals 13 residues. The germline CDR1 and CDR2 sequences are MNHNS and SASEGT. V lost 3 bases and J 3 bases, leaving 6 bases between the germline ends.

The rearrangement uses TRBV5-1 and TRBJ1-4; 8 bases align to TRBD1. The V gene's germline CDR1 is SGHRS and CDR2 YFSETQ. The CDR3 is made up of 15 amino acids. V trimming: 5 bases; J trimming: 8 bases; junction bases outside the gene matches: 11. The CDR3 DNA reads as TGCGCCAGCAGTACACAGGGGGATGGGTACGAAAAACTGTTTTTT. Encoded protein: CASSTQGDGYEKLFF.

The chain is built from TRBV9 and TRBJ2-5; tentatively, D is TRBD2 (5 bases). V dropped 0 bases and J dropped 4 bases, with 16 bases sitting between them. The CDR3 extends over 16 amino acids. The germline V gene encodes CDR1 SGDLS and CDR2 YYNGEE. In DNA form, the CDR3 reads TGTGCCAGCAGCGTAGGAGGGTCCTTTTGGGGAGAGACCCAGTACTTC. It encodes CASSVGGSFWGETQYF.

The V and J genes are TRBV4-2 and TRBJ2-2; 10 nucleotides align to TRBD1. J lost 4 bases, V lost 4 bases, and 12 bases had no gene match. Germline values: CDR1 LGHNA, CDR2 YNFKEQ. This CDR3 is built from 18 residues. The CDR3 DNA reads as TGTGCCAGCAGCCCGACAGGGGGCCAAGGGCTAGGCACCGGGGAGCTGTTTTTT. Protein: CASSPTGGQGLGTGELFF.

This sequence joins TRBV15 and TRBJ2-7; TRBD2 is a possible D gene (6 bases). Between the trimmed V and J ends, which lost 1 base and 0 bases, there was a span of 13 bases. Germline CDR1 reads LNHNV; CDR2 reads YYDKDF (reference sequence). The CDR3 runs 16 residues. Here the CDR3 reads CATSRGGVGSSYEQYF. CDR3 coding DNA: TGTGCCACCAGCAGAGGGGGGGTAGGGTCCTCCTACGAGCAGTACTTC.

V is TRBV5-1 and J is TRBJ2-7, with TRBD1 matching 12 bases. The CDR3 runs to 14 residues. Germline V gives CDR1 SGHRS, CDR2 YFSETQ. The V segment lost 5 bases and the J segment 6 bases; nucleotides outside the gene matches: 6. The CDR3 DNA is TGCGCCAGCAGATTAGGGACAGGGGGCGCCGAGCAGTACTTC. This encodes CASRLGTGGAEQYF.

Here the CDR3 reads CATSSQGYEQYF. The CDR3, as DNA: TGTGCCACCAGTTCGCAGGGCTACGAGCAGTACTTC. The chain carries TRBV24-1 and TRBJ2-7, with a tentative D call TRBD1 (5 bases). In germline, CDR1 is KGHDR, CDR2 SFDVKD. The CDR3 sequence is 12 residues long. Deletions cut 6 bases from V and 3 bases from J, with 8 bases between.

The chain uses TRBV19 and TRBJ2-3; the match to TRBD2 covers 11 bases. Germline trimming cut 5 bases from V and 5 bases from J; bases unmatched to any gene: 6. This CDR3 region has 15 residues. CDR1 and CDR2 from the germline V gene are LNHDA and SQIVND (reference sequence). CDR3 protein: CASSPPGLAGDTQYF. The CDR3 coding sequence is TGTGCCAGTAGTCCCCCTGGACTAGCGGGAGATACGCAGTATTTT.

Here the CDR3 DNA reads TGTGCCTGGGGGGCAGGGGCGGGTGAAGCTTTCTTT. Translation gives CAWGAGAGEAFF. The genes are TRBV30 and TRBJ1-1; possibly TRBD1 for D (6 bases). CDR1 and CDR2 (germline): GTSNPN, SVGIG (reference sequence). The CDR3 has 12 residues. V was cut by 5 bases and J by 7 bases, with 14 bases left in between. The variable domain in full, completed from reference TRBV30 and TRBJ1-1, reads SQTIHQWPATLVQPVGSPLSLECTVEGTSNPNLYWYRQAAGRGLQLLFYSVGIGQISSEVPQNLSASRPQDRQFILSSKKLLLSDSGFYLCAWGAGAGEAFFGQGTRLTVV.

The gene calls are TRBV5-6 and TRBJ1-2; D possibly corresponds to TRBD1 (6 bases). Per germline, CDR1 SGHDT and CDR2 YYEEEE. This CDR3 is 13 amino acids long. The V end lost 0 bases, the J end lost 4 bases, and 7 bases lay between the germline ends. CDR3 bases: TGTGCCAGCAGCTTGGGGACAGCCTATGGCTACACCTTC. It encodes CASSLGTAYGYTF.

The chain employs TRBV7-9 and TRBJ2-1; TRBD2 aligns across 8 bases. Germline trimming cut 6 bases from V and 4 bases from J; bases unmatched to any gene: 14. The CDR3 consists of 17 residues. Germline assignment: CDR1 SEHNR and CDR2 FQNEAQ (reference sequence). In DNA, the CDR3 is TGTGCCAGCAGGCCGGGGGCCGGACTAGCTAGTTACAATGAGCAGTTCTTC. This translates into CASRPGAGLASYNEQFF.

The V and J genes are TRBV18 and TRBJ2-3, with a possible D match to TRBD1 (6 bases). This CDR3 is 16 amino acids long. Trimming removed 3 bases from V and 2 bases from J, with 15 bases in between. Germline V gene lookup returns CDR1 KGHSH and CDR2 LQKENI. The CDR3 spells CASSPRQVPSTDTQYF. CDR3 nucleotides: TGTGCCAGCTCACCGAGACAGGTGCCGTCCACAGATACGCAGTATTTT.

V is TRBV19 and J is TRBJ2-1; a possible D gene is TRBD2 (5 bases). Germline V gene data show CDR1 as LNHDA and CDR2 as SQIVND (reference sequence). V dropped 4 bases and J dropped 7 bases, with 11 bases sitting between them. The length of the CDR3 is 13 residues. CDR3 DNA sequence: TGTGCCAGTAGTACCTTCACGGGGAATGAGCAGTTCTTC. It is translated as CASSTFTGNEQFF.

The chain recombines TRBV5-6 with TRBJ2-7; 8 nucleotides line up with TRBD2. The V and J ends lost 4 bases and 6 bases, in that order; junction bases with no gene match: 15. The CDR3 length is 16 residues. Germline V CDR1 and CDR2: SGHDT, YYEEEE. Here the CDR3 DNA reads TGTGCCAGCAGCCGAGTTCCCGGGACTAGGTCTCTCGAGCAGTACTTC. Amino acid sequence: CASSRVPGTRSLEQYF.

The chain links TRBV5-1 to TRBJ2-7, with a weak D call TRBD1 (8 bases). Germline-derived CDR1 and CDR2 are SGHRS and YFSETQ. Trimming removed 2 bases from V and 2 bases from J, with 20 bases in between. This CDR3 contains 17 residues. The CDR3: CASSFTTGGDFAYEQYF. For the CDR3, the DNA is TGCGCCAGCAGCTTCACCACAGGGGGGGATTTCGCCTACGAGCAGTACTTC.

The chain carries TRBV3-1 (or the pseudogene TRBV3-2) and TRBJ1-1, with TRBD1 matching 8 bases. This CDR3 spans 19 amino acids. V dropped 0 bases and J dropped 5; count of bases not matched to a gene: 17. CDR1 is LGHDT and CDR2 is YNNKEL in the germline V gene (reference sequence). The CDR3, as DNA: TGTGCCAGCAGCCAAGATATTATAGGACAGGGCCCTTTCGGTACTGAAGCTTTCTTT. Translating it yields CASSQDIIGQGPFGTEAFF.

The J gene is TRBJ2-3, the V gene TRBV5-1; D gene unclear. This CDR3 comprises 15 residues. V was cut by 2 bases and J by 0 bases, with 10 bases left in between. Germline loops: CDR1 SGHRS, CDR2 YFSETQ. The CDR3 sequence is CASSFEAASTDTQYF. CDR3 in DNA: TGCGCCAGCAGCTTTGAGGCGGCTAGCACAGATACGCAGTATTTT. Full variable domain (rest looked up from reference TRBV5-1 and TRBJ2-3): KAGVTQTPRYLIKTRGQQVTLSCSPISGHRSVSWYQQTPGQGLQFLFEYFSETQRNKGNFPGRFSGRQFSNSRSEMNVSTLELGDSALYLCASSFEAASTDTQYFGPGTRLTVL.